The 24 T cell receptor beta chains presented below share a single source sample, sequenced in a study of blood T cells in healthy people across ages (dated by TCRdb to the mid-2010s). Preparation of the library involved 5' RACE. The run used an Illumina HiSeq 2500. A second PCR of about 7 to 12 cycles was run with a J-beta primer mix and a sample-barcoded 5' primer. TCRdb reworked the public reads: Q25 trimming with fastp, MiXCR clone assembly, productive beta chains retained. Entries are consolidated by CDR3 protein sequence, retaining the most common genes and DNA. This sample lists 650,000 to 950,000 distinct CDR3 sequences; under 45% were detected once. About 21% of the sample comes from the top ten. The sample was blood. The receptor source for this set is a man in his sixties in good health.

A few counts support this clonotype. A much larger clone lies one base from this, so it may be a read error. The rearrangement joins TRBV6-5 to TRBJ2-7, with 9 nucleotides matching TRBD1. V shed 6 bases and J 2 bases; nucleotides not matched to a gene: 5. Germline V lookup: CDR1 MNHEY, CDR2 SVGAGI. CDR3 length equals 14 residues. CDR3 sequence (DNA): TGTGCCAGCAGAGCCGGGACAGGGACCTACGAGCAGTACTTC. As protein: CASRAGTGTYEQYF.

This chain uses TRBV12-3 or TRBV12-4 with TRBJ2-5, with no clear D. The CDR3 runs 13 residues. V lost 3 bases to trimming and J lost 5 bases, with 10 bases between them. CDR3 bases: TGTGCCAGCAGTTTTCTGGGCTCGGAGACCCAGTACTTC. Protein: CASSFLGSETQYF.

The V and J genes are TRBV6-2 or TRBV6-3 and TRBJ1-5; 7 bases align to TRBD1. CDR1 is MNHEY and CDR2 is SVGEGT in the germline V gene. The J segment lost 2 bases and the V segment lost 4 bases, leaving 5 bases of the junction unmatched. The CDR3 covers 15 residues. This chain's CDR3 is CASSSDRDRNQPQHF. DNA of the CDR3: TGTGCCAGCAGTTCCGACAGGGATCGCAATCAGCCCCAGCATTTT.

This clonotype was counted a few times. The chain has TRBV20-1 and TRBJ1-2, with D possibly matching TRBD1 (5 bases). The germline V gene has CDR1 DFQATT and CDR2 SNEGSKA (reference sequence). V was shortened by 6 bases and J by 4 bases, with 9 bases between the two germline ends. The CDR3 spans 11 residues. CDR3 loop: CSAPQAYGYTF. CDR3 DNA sequence: TGCAGTGCCCCACAGGCCTATGGCTACACCTTC.

The rearrangement uses TRBV20-1 and TRBJ2-1; D gene unclear. The CDR3 has 12 amino acids. V gave up 5 bases and J gave up 5 bases, with 10 bases separating them. The V gene's germline CDR1 is DFQATT and CDR2 SNEGSKA (reference sequence). This CDR3 reads CSAPAWDNEQFF. CDR3 nucleotide sequence: TGCAGTGCTCCGGCCTGGGACAATGAGCAGTTCTTC.

The sample holds a few counts of this clonotype. This sequence joins TRBV6-2 or TRBV6-3 and TRBJ2-7; D perhaps matches TRBD1 (6 bases). Germline lookup yields CDR1 MNHEY and CDR2 SVGEGT. The CDR3 is 16 residues long. The V end lost 0 bases, the J end lost 5 bases, and 17 bases lay between the germline ends. CDR3 in amino acids: CASSYSTGVGFHEQYF. The DNA of the CDR3 is TGTGCCAGCAGTTACTCGACAGGTGTGGGGTTCCACGAGCAGTACTTC.

The chain couples TRBV18 to TRBJ1-5, with D perhaps TRBD1 (6 bases). V shed 5 bases and J shed 2 bases, with 10 bases lying between them. The CDR3 loop spans 14 amino acids. Germline V gives CDR1 KGHSH, CDR2 LQKENI. CDR3 DNA: TGTGCCAGCTCAACCAGGGGCGGCAATCAGCCCCAGCATTTT. Its protein is CASSTRGGNQPQHF. Variable domain in full (rest from reference TRBV18 and TRBJ1-5): NAGVMQNPRHLVRRRGQEARLRCSPMKGHSHVYWYRQLPEEGLKFMVYLQKENIIDESGMPKERFSAEFPKEGPSILRIQQVVRGDSAAYFCASSTRGGNQPQHFGDGTRLSIL.

The chain has TRBV6-2 or TRBV6-3 and TRBJ2-3; 13 positions match TRBD2. Losses at the gene ends were 5 bases for V and 4 bases for J; bases not matched to a gene: 12. The germline gives CDR1 MNHEY, CDR2 SVGEGT. This CDR3 contains 18 residues. The CDR3 DNA reads TGTGCCAGCAGTCCCTACCCAGGACTAGCGGGGGCCCCAGATACGCAGTATTTT. Residues: CASSPYPGLAGAPDTQYF.

This clonotype has only a few counts. The chain employs TRBV29-1 and TRBJ1-2, with D perhaps matching TRBD1 (6 bases). Germline loops: CDR1 SQVTM, CDR2 ANQGSEA. The V gene lost 7 bases and the J gene lost 6 bases, with 12 bases spanning the gap. The CDR3 covers 11 residues. CDR3 sequence reads: CSAKTGNGYTF. CDR3 coding DNA: TGCAGCGCCAAAACAGGGAATGGCTACACCTTC.

The rearrangement joins TRBV20-1 to TRBJ2-4; no clear D. This CDR3 has 16 residues. Trimming took 3 bases from V and 0 from J, leaving 15 bases between them. Germline assignment: CDR1 DFQATT and CDR2 SNEGSKA (reference sequence). The CDR3 bases are TGCAGTGCTAGTCGTGCACTTGAAGTAGCCAAAAACATTCAGTACTTC. It specifies CSASRALEVAKNIQYF.

The chain employs TRBV27 and TRBJ2-1; tentatively, D is TRBD2 (5 bases). CDR3 size: 15 residues. Trimming removed 2 bases from V and 5 bases from J, with 13 bases in between. Germline-derived CDR1 and CDR2 are MNHEY and SMNVEV (reference sequence). For the CDR3, the DNA is TGTGCCAGCAGTTTAACTAGGCCAGACCACAATGAGCAGTTCTTC. This gives the protein CASSLTRPDHNEQFF.

The V call is TRBV4-1, the J call TRBJ2-2; the D gene is possibly TRBD2 (6 bases). The CDR3 is 16 amino acids. Trimming cost V 4 bases and J 0 bases, with 12 bases left between them. Germline CDR1 is MGHRA and CDR2 is YSYEKL. The CDR3 region is CASSPQEGSNTGELFF. CDR3 DNA: TGCGCCAGCAGCCCGCAGGAGGGGTCGAACACCGGGGAGCTGTTTTTT.

This clonotype appeared a single time. A read error may produce the germline difference seen at one junction end. CDR3 protein: CANSQGSGGALSEQYF. CDR3 in DNA: TGTGCCAACAGCCAAGGTAGCGGGGGGGCTCTTAGCGAGCAGTACTTC. The chain carries TRBV4-2 and TRBJ2-7; 11 bases fit TRBD2. Per germline, CDR1 LGHNA and CDR2 YNFKEQ. This CDR3 contains 16 residues.

The sample holds a few counts of this clonotype. This chain uses TRBV9 with TRBJ2-3, with 8 bases lining up with TRBD2. J was trimmed by 0 bases and V by 4 bases; bases with no gene match: 16. Germline CDR1 reads SGDLS; CDR2 reads YYNGEE. The CDR3 runs to 19 residues. The CDR3 coding sequence is TGTGCCAGCAGCCCCCAAGTTGGCGCGGGGGGCAAAAGCACAGATACGCAGTATTTT. Its protein product is CASSPQVGAGGKSTDTQYF.

This clonotype was detected only a few times. The chain employs TRBV29-1 and TRBJ2-1, with D possibly being TRBD2 (6 bases). CDR3 length equals 12 residues. Trimming stripped 6 bases from V and 4 bases from J, with 10 bases between. The V gene's germline CDR1 is SQVTM and CDR2 ANQGSEA. Here the CDR3 DNA reads TGCAGCGTCGACCTAGCGTACAATGAGCAGTTCTTC. It specifies CSVDLAYNEQFF.

This clonotype was seen only a few times. The chain combines TRBV4-1 with TRBJ2-5, with D uncertain. V lost 0 bases, J lost 2 bases, and 16 bases lay in between. Per germline, CDR1 MGHRA and CDR2 YSYEKL. CDR3 length: 17 residues. CDR3 nucleotides: TGCGCCAGCAGCCAAGATTGGCTGTTCAAGAGACAAGAGACCCAGTACTTC. It is translated as CASSQDWLFKRQETQYF.

This clonotype was found a few times. J is TRBJ2-1 and V is TRBV6-2 or TRBV6-3; TRBD2 matches at 11 bases. From germline, CDR1 is MNHEY and CDR2 SVGEGT. CDR3 length equals 14 residues. Trimming took 7 bases from V and 8 from J; bases not matched to a gene: 7. The CDR3 here is CASNLPGLADEQFF. In DNA, the CDR3 is TGTGCCAGCAATCTACCGGGACTAGCGGATGAGCAGTTCTTC.

This chain uses TRBV20-1 with TRBJ2-3; TRBD2 matches 9 bases. This CDR3 has 16 residues. Unmatched junction bases numbered 12, after V lost 5 bases and J lost 3 bases. CDR1 is DFQATT, CDR2 SNEGSKA, per germline (reference sequence). Here the CDR3 reads CSARTPGTSLTDTQYF. The CDR3 region has the DNA TGCAGTGCTCGAACCCCTGGGACTAGCCTTACAGATACGCAGTATTTT.

This clonotype turned up a few times. The genes are TRBV7-2 and TRBJ2-1, with D possibly being TRBD2 (5 bases). This CDR3 has 15 residues. V shed 5 bases and J shed 6 bases, with 17 bases lying between them. Germline assignment: CDR1 SGHTA and CDR2 FQGNSA. Here the CDR3 DNA reads TGTGCCAGCAGCCCCGCTCGGGGAAAGGGCAATGAGCAGTTCTTC. Translation gives CASSPARGKGNEQFF.

This clonotype has only a few counts. The chain couples TRBV5-5 to TRBJ1-2; maybe TRBD1 (5 bases). Per the germline V gene, CDR1 is SGHKS and CDR2 is YYEKEE (reference sequence). The V and J ends lost 0 bases and 3 bases respectively, with 6 bases between them. The CDR3 has 13 amino acids. This chain's CDR3 is CASSLEGDYGYTF. CDR3 DNA sequence: TGTGCCAGCAGCTTGGAAGGGGACTATGGCTACACCTTC.

Only a few counts were recorded for this clonotype. A read error may explain this, as a much larger clone is one base away. J is TRBJ2-7 and V is TRBV20-1; D call uncertain. CDR1 and CDR2 (germline): DFQATT, SNEGSKA (reference sequence). The CDR3 loop spans 11 amino acids. V was trimmed by 3 bases and J by 3 bases, leaving 6 bases between them. CDR3 DNA: TGCAGTGCTAGGCCCATCTACGAGCAGTACTTC. Residues: CSARPIYEQYF.

The chain joins TRBV24-1 to TRBJ2-1; the match to TRBD2 covers 7 bases. Germline CDR1 and CDR2: KGHDR and SFDVKD. The ends lost 5 bases at V and 7 bases at J; junction bases unmatched: 4. The CDR3 extends over 13 amino acids. CDR3 residues: CATSVTSKNEQFF. CDR3 DNA sequence: TGTGCCACCAGTGTGACTAGCAAAAATGAGCAGTTCTTC.

The chain has TRBV20-1 and TRBJ1-2; D is undetermined. In germline, CDR1 is DFQATT, CDR2 SNEGSKA (reference sequence). The CDR3 runs to 13 residues. The CDR3 DNA reads TGCCTATCCCCCATGGTATCTAACTATGGCTACACCTTC. It encodes CLSPMVSNYGYTF.

This clonotype has just a few counts. This chain connects TRBV5-1 to TRBJ2-2; D uncertain. The CDR3 has 14 residues. CDR1 is SGHRS, CDR2 YFSETQ, per germline. V was clipped by 1 base and J by 5 bases, with 9 bases between them. CDR3 protein: CASSLTGLTGELFF. The CDR3 coding sequence is TGCGCCAGCAGCTTGACTGGGTTGACCGGGGAGCTGTTTTTT.